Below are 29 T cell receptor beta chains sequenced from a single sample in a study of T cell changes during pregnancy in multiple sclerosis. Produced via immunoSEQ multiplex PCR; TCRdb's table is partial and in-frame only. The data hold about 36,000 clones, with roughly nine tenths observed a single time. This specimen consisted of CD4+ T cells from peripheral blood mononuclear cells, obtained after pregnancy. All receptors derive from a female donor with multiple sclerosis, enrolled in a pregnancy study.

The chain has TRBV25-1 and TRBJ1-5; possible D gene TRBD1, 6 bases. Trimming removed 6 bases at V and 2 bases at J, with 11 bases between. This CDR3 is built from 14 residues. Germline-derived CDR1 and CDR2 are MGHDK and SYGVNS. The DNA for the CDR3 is TGTGCCAGCAGCCAGACAGGAGGCAATCAGCCCCAGCATTTT. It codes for CASSQTGGNQPQHF. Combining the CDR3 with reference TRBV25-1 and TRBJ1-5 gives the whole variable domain EADIYQTPRYLVIGTGKKITLECSQTMGHDKMYWYQQDPGMELHLIHYSYGVNSTEKGDLSSESTVSRIRTEHFPLTLESARPSHTSQYLCASSQTGGNQPQHFGDGTRLSIL.

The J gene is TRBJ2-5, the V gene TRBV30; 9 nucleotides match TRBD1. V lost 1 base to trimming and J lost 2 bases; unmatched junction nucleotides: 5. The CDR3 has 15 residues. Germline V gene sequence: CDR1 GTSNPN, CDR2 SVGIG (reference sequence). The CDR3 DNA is TGTGCCTGGAGTGGCCTTGGACAGGGGCAAGAGACCCAGTACTTC. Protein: CAWSGLGQGQETQYF.

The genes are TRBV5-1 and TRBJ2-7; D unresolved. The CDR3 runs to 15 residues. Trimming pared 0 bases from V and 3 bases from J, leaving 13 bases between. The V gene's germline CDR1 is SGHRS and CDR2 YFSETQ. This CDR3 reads CASSLAEPGNYEQYF. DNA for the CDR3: TGCGCCAGCAGCTTGGCAGAACCAGGCAACTACGAGCAGTACTTC.

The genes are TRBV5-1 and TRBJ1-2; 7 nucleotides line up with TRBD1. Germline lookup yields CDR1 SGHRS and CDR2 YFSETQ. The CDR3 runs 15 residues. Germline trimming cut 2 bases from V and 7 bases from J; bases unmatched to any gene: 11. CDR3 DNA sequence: TGCGCCAGCAGCTTCCTTTCCACAGGGGATAGTGGCTACACCTTC. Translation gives CASSFLSTGDSGYTF.

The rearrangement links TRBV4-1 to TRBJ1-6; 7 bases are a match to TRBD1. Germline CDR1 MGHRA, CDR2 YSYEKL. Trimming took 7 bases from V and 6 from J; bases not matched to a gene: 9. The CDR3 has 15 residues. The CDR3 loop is CASKLVQGPNSPLHF. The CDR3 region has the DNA TGCGCCAGCAAGCTTGTACAGGGGCCTAATTCACCCCTCCACTTT.

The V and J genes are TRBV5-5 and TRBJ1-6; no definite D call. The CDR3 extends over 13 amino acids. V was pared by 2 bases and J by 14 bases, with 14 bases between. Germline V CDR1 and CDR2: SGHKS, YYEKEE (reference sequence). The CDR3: CASSFFTEEALHF. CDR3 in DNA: TGTGCCAGCAGCTTCTTTACGGAGGAGGCCCTCCACTTT.

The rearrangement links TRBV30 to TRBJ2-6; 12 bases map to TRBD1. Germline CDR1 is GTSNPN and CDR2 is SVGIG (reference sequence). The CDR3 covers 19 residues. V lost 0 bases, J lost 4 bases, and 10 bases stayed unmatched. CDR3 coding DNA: TGTGCCTGGAGTGTACGGACGGGACAGGGGGCGCGGGGGGCCAACGTCCTGACTTTC. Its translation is CAWSVRTGQGARGANVLTF.

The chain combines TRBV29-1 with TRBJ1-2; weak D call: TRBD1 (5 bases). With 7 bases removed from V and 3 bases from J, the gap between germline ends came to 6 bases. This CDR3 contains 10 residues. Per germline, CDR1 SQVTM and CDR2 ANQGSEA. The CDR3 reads CSGGDYGYTF. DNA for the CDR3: TGCAGCGGGGGGGACTATGGCTACACCTTC.

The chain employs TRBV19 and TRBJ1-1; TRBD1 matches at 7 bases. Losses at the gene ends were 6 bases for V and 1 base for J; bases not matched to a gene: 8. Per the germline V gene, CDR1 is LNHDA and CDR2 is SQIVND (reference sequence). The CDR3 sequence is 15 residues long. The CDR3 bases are TGTGCCAGTAGAGAGGGGGACAGACGGAACACTGAAGCTTTCTTT. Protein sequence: CASREGDRRNTEAFF.

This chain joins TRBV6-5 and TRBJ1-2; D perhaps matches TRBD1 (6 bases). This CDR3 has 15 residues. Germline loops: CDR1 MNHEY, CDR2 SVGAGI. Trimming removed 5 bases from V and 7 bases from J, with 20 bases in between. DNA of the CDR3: TGTGCCAGCAGTGGTCCACAGGGATCCCTCCTTGGCTACACCTTC. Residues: CASSGPQGSLLGYTF.

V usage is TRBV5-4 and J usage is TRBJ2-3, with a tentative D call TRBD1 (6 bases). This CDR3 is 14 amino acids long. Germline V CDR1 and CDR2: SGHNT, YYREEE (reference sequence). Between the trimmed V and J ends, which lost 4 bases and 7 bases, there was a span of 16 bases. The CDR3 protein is CASSTGQRGNTQYF. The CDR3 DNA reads TGTGCCAGCAGCACCGGACAGCGTGGGAATACGCAGTATTTT.

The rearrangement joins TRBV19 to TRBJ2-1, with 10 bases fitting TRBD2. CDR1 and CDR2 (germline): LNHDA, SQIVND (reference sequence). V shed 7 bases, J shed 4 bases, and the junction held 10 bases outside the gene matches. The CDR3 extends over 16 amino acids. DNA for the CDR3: TGTGCCAGTACTAGCGGGAGTTACCCCTGGTACAATGAGCAGTTCTTC. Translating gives CASTSGSYPWYNEQFF.

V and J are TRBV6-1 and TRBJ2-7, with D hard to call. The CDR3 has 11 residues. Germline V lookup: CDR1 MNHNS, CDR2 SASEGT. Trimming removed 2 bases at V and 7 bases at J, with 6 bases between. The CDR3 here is CASSEIREQYF. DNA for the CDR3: TGTGCCAGCAGTGAAATCAGGGAGCAGTACTTC.

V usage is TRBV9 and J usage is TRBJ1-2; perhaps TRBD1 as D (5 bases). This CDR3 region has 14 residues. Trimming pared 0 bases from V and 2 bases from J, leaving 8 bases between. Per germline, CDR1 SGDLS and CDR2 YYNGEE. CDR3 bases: TGTGCCAGCAGCGTAGGACAGAAAAACTATGGCTACACCTTC. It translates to CASSVGQKNYGYTF.

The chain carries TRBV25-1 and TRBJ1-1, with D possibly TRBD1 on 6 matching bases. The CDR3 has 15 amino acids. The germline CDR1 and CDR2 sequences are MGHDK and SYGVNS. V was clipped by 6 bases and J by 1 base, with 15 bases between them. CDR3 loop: CASRSRGGGNTEAFF. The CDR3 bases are TGTGCCAGCAGATCTAGGGGGGGAGGGAACACTGAAGCTTTCTTT.

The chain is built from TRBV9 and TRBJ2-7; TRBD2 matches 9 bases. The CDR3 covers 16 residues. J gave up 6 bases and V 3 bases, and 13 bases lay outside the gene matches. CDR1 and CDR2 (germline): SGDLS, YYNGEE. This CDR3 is CASSEGVWGLASEQYF. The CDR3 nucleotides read TGTGCCAGCAGCGAGGGGGTGTGGGGACTAGCCTCCGAGCAGTACTTC.

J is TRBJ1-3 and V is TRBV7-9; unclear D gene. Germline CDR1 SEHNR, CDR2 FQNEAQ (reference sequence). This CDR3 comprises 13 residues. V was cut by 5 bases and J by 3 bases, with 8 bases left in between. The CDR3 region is CASSNENGNTIYF. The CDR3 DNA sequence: TGTGCCAGCAGCAACGAGAATGGAAACACCATATATTTT.

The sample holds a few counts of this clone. The CDR3 protein is CASSLAVTGGGEQYF. CDR3 sequence (DNA): TGCGCCAGCAGCTTGGCCGTGACAGGGGGAGGCGAGCAGTACTTC. The chain has TRBV5-1 and TRBJ2-7; the match to TRBD1 covers 9 bases. After removal of 0 bases from V and 6 bases from J, the junction contained 7 bases not matched to a gene. Germline values: CDR1 SGHRS, CDR2 YFSETQ. The CDR3 has 15 amino acids.

This CDR3 reads CASSLAAGATNYGYTF. In nucleotides, the CDR3 is TGTGCCAGCAGCTTGGCGGCGGGGGCCACTAACTATGGCTACACCTTC. The V gene is TRBV5-4, the J gene TRBJ1-2, with a weak D call TRBD1 (6 bases). CDR1 is SGHNT, CDR2 YYREEE, per germline (reference sequence). This CDR3 region has 16 residues. Trimming left V 0 bases short and J 0 bases short, with 12 bases between.

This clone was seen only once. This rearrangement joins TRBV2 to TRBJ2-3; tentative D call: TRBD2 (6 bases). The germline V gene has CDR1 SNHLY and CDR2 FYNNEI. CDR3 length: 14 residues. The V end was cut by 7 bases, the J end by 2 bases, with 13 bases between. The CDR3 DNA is TGTGCCAGCAAATGGGACTCCGTCACAGATACGCAGTATTTT. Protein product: CASKWDSVTDTQYF.

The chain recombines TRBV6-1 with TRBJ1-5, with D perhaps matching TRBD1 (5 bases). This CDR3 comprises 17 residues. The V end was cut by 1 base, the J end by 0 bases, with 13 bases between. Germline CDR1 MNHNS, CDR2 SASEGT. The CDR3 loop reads CASSEDDSGDSNQPQHF. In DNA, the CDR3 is TGTGCCAGCAGTGAAGACGACAGTGGTGATAGCAATCAGCCCCAGCATTTT.

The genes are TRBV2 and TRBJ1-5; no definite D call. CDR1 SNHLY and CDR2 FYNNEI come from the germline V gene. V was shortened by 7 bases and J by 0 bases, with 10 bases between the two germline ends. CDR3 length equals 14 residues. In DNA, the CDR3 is TGTGCCAGCAAGGGAGGAGCTAGCAATCAGCCCCAGCATTTT. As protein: CASKGGASNQPQHF.

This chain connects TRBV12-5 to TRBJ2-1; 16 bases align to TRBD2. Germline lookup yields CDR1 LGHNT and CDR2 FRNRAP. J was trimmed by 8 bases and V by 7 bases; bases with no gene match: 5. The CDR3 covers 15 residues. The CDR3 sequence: CASALGLAGGDEQFF. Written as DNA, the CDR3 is TGTGCTAGTGCCCTGGGACTAGCGGGGGGGGATGAGCAGTTCTTC. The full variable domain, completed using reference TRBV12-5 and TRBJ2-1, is DARVTQTPRHKVTEMGQEVTMRCQPILGHNTVFWYRQTMMQGLELLAYFRNRAPLDDSGMPKDRFSAEMPDATLATLKIQPSEPRDSAVYFCASALGLAGGDEQFFGPGTRLTVL.

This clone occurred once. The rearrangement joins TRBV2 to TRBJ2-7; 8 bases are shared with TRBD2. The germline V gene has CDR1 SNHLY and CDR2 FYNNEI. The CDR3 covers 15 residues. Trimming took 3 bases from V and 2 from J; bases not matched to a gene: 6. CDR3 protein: CASSDTGTRAYEQYF. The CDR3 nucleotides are TGTGCCAGCAGTGACACGGGGACTAGAGCCTACGAGCAGTACTTC. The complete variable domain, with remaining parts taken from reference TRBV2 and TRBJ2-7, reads EPEVTQTPSHQVTQMGQEVILRCVPISNHLYFYWYRQILGQKVEFLVSFYNNEISEKSEIFDDQFSVERPDGSNFTLKIRSTKLEDSAMYFCASSDTGTRAYEQYFGPGTRLTVT.

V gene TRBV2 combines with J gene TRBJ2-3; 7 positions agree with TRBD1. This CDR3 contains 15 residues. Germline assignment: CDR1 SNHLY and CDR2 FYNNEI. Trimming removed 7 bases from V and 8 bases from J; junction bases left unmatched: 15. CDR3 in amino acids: CASTRDRRSRGTQYF. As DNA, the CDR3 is TGTGCCAGCACCCGGGACAGACGGAGCCGAGGTACGCAGTATTTT.

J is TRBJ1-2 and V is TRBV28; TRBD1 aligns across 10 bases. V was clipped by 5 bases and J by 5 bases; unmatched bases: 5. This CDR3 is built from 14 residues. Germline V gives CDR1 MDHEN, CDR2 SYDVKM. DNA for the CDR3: TGTGCCAGCAGTGTCCGGACAGGGGGATATGGCTACACCTTC. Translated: CASSVRTGGYGYTF.

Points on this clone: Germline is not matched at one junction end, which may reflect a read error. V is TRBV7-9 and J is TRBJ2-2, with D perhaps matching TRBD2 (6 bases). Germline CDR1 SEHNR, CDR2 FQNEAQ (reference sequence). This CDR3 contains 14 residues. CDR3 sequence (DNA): TGTGCCAGCAGCCTAGCGCAGGGAACCGGGGAGCTGTTTTTT. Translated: CASSLAQGTGELFF.

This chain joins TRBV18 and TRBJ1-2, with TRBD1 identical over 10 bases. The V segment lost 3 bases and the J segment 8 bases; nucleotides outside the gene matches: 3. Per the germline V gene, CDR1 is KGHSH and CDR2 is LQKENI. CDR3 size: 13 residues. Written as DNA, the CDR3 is TGTGCCAGCTCACCGGGACAGGGGATGGGCTACACCTTC. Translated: CASSPGQGMGYTF.

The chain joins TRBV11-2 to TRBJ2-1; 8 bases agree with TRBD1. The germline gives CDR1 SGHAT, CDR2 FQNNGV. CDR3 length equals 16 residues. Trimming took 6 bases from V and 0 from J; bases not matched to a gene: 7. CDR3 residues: CASRDRGPSSYNEQFF. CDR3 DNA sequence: TGTGCCAGCAGAGACAGGGGCCCGAGCTCCTACAATGAGCAGTTCTTC.